This T cell receptor (beta chain) is from a study of T-cell reconstitution after alpha-beta-depleted transplantation in children. Study results and caveats: Newly produced T cells mostly accounted for T-cell counts and diversity one year post-transplant.

This clonotype has a handful of counts. The target antigen is unknown. The CDR3 has 14 amino acids. Germline CDR1 MDHEN, CDR2 SYDVKM. V was shortened by 8 bases and J by 0 bases, with 11 bases between the two germline ends. The library targeted TCRbeta and was prepared with unique molecular identifiers. Using its own MiXCR run on the PCR reads, TCRdb lists one record per CDR3 protein. The table has roughly 490,000 distinct CDR3 sequences, approximately 10% seen once. J is TRBJ1-3 and V is TRBV28, with D unclear. The sequencing used PBMCs, mostly from graft donor cells, collected 180 days after TCRalphabeta/CD19-depleted stem cell transplant. The source of this sequence is a female patient aged 2-15 years who had a stem cell transplant for aplastic anemia, so the T cells may come from the graft donor. As DNA, the CDR3 is TGTGCCAGCTGGGAAACAGTCTCTGGAAACACCATATATTTT. This encodes CASWETVSGNTIYF. The whole variable domain, remainder taken from reference TRBV28 and TRBJ1-3, is DVKVTQSSRYLVKRTGEKVFLECVQDMDHENMFWYRQDPGLGLRLIYFSYDVKMKEKGDIPEGYSVSREKKERFSLILESASTNQTSMYLCASWETVSGNTIYFGEGSWLTVV.